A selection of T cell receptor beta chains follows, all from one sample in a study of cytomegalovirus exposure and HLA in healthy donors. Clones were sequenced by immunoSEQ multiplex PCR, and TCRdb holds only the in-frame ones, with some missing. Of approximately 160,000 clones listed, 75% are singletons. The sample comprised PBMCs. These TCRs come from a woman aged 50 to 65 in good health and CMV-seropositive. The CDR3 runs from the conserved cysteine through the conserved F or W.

CASSYTSRQGMNEQFF,TRBV7-9
CASSEAGTGPYEQYF,TRBV6-1
CASSRGQGVEQYF,TRBV4-2
CAISDRIIRQGEGYGYTF,TRBV10-3
CASSVQGRGNQPQHF,TRBV6-5
CATSRGGVGEKLFF,TRBV15
CASSTPNRGRDYGYTF,TRBV19
CASRPPSRGGRETQYF,TRBV2
CSVGLRTGDEQYF,TRBV29-1
CASSRAAQGAYGYTF,TRBV6-6
CAGYGSPRHEQYF,TRBV30
CASSLTGTSGNTQYF,TRBV28
CASSSVDGIQYF,TRBV18
CASSPPRSTYEQYF,TRBV5-1
CASSQDNYPGNTIYF,TRBV6-1
CASSVGASTTQETQYF,TRBV9
CASSHDRDTSSYGYTF,TRBV4-2
CASTMENYGYTF,TRBV2
CASKDSHNSPLHF,TRBV2